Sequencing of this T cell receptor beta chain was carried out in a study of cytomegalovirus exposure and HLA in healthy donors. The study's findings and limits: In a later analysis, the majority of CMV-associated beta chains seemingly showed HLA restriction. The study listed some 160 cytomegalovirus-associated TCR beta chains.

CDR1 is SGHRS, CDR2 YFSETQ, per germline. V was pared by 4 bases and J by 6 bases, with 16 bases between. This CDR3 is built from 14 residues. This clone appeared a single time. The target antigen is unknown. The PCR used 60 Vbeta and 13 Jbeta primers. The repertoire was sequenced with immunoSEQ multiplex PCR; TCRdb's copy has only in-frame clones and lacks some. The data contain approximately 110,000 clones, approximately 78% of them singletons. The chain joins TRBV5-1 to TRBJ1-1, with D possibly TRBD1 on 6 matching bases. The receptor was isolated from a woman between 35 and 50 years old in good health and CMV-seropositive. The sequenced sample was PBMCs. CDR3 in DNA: TGCGCCAGCAGCGGAACAGGGAGTTTAGCTGAAGCTTTCTTT. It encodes CASSGTGSLAEAFF.